A selection of T cell receptor beta chains follows, all from one sample in a study of blood T cell repertoires in COVID-19. Measured with immunoSEQ multiplex PCR; TCRdb has only the in-frame clones, and not every one. The top ten clones hold roughly 3.1% of a sample with fewer than 300,000 clones, approximately 86% of them seen once. Sequencing was performed on peripheral blood. These receptors were taken from a woman aged 18 to 35 with acute or convalescent COVID-19. Each CDR3 is given with its conserved first and last residue. The D gene is left open where the match is weak. Clone size, where shown, is once, few, many, or a class for clones that have expanded.

>TRBJ1-2|TRBD1|.|TRBV5-1
CASSLGWTTGERGYTF
TGCGCCAGCAGCTTGGGCTGGACTACAGGGGAACGGGGCTACACCTTC
>TRBJ1-4|.|.|TRBV25-1
CASSEQGLATNEKLFF
TGTGCCAGCAGTGAGCAGGGTCTCGCAACTAATGAAAAACTGTTTTTT
>TRBJ2-7|TRBD2|.|TRBV7-6
CASSLFSGIAYEQYF
TGTGCCAGCAGCTTATTTAGCGGGATCGCCTACGAGCAGTACTTC
>TRBJ2-1|TRBD2|.|TRBV27
CASRRPDSGSWGGVQQFF
TGTGCCAGCAGACGACCTGATAGCGGGAGTTGGGGCGGCGTTCAGCAGTTCTTC
>TRBJ1-1|TRBD1|.|TRBV30
CAGRGQGAPEAFF
TGTGCCGGGCGGGGGCAGGGGGCCCCTGAAGCTTTCTTT
>TRBJ1-4|TRBD1|.|TRBV4-2
CASSQDVGQGETNEKLFF
TGTGCCAGCAGCCAAGATGTCGGACAGGGAGAAACTAATGAAAAACTGTTTTTT
>TRBJ1-5|TRBD1|few|TRBV7-2
CASSWGQGGGQPQHF
TGTGCCAGCAGCTGGGGACAGGGAGGCGGACAGCCCCAGCATTTT
>TRBJ2-7|.|.|TRBV5-6
CASSLDSCEQYF
TGTGCCAGCAGCTTGGACAGCTGCGAGCAGTACTTC
>TRBJ2-2|TRBD2|.|TRBV27
CASSLYGLAGDTGELFF
TGTGCCAGCAGTTTATACGGACTAGCGGGGGACACCGGGGAGCTGTTTTTT
>TRBJ1-6|TRBD1|.|TRBV15
CAIRQGVDSPLHF
TGTGCTATTAGGCAGGGGGTGGATTCACCCCTCCACTTT
>TRBJ2-1|.|.|TRBV3-1/TRBV3-2
CASSQEGVSYNEQFF
TGTGCCAGCAGCCAAGAAGGGGTGTCCTACAATGAGCAGTTCTTC
>TRBJ2-2|TRBD2|.|TRBV7-9
CASSLTSAITGELFF
TGTGCCAGCAGCTTAACTAGCGCTATCACCGGGGAGCTGTTTTTT
>TRBJ1-5|TRBD1|.|TRBV5-5
CASSLFDRASYSNQPQHF
TGTGCCAGCTCCCTTTTCGACAGGGCTTCTTATAGCAATCAGCCCCAGCATTTT
>TRBJ1-2|.|few|TRBV15
CATSRDIGGDYGYTF
TGTGCCACCAGCAGAGACATAGGGGGGGACTATGGCTACACCTTC
>TRBJ1-4|.|.|TRBV28
CASSTKFRTIGLFF
TGTGCCAGCAGCACGAAGTTTAGGACTATAGGACTGTTTTTT
>TRBJ2-6|TRBD1|once|TRBV5-1
CASSLSQGASGANVLTF
TGCGCCAGCAGCTTGAGCCAGGGGGCCTCGGGGGCCAACGTCCTGACTTTC
>TRBJ2-7|TRBD2|.|TRBV7-9
CASDGSEGNGGVPYEQYF
TGTGCCAGCGACGGTAGTGAAGGGAATGGGGGGGTACCCTACGAGCAGTACTTC
>TRBJ2-3|.|.|TRBV5-4
CASSLDGGRSDTQYF
TGTGCCAGCAGCTTGGATGGGGGCCGATCAGATACGCAGTATTTT
>TRBJ2-5|.|once|TRBV30
CAWSVGGDAPLYF
TGTGCCTGGAGTGTAGGGGGAGACGCCCCACTGTACTTC
>TRBJ2-1|TRBD2|.|TRBV10-3
CAISPGLGDNEQFF
TGTGCCATCAGCCCGGGACTAGGGGACAATGAGCAGTTCTTC
>TRBJ2-7|.|.|TRBV28
CASSPGTHTYEQYF
TGTGCCAGCAGTCCCGGGACTCATACCTACGAGCAGTACTTC
>TRBJ2-3|TRBD2|.|TRBV7-7
CASSRSAGNTDTQYF
TGTGCTAGCAGCCGGTCAGCGGGAAACACAGATACGCAGTATTTT
>TRBJ2-7|TRBD1|.|TRBV7-9
CATGQGASGNIYEQYF
TGTGCCACCGGACAGGGGGCAAGCGGGAACATATACGAGCAGTACTTC
>TRBJ2-2|.|.|TRBV14
CASSQGVNTGELFF
TGTGCCAGCAGCCAAGGCGTGAACACCGGGGAGCTGTTTTTT
>TRBJ1-2|TRBD1|.|TRBV3-1/TRBV3-2
CASSLHLWTGSGANYGYTF
TGTGCCAGCAGCCTCCATTTGTGGACAGGGTCGGGAGCTAACTATGGCTACACCTTC
>TRBJ2-2|.|many|TRBV10-2
CASSERANTGELFF
TGCGCCAGCTCTGAGCGGGCGAACACCGGGGAGCTGTTTTTT
>TRBJ2-1|TRBD2|.|TRBV7-2
CASSLAPASGSISYNEQFF
TGTGCCAGCAGCTTAGCTCCGGCTAGCGGGAGTATAAGCTACAATGAGCAGTTCTTC
>TRBJ2-1|TRBD2|.|TRBV10-3
CAIMPTSGRPNEQFF
TGTGCCATCATGCCGACTAGCGGACGGCCCAATGAGCAGTTCTTC